These 31 T cell receptor beta chains originate from one sample sequenced in a study of Graves' ophthalmopathy and Graves' hyperthyroidism. As the template, RNA transcripts were used to amplify TCR beta CDR3 regions. Amplification began with first-round RT-PCR using HTBI primers, then second-round multiplex PCR was performed. TCRdb analysed the multiplex PCR reads with MiXCR anew, one entry per CDR3 protein. The sample has about 660,000 distinct CDR3 sequences; over 40% are singletons. Sequencing input: peripheral blood. Receptors were obtained from an adult man with Graves' ophthalmopathy.

This chain joins TRBV20-1 and TRBJ2-3; D remains ambiguous. Trimming removed 5 bases from V and 0 bases from J, with 12 bases in between. This CDR3 is built from 14 residues. Germline CDR1 is DFQATT and CDR2 is SNEGSKA (reference sequence). The CDR3 is CSAPRFGSTDTQYF. The CDR3 DNA follows: TGCAGTGCTCCTCGTTTTGGTAGCACAGATACGCAGTATTTT.

The CDR3: CAISEGFSEQYF. CDR3 nucleotides: TGTGCCATCAGTGAGGGATTTTCCGAGCAGTACTTC. V gene TRBV10-3 combines with J gene TRBJ2-7; D is uncertain. The CDR3 length is 12 residues. The germline V and J ends were trimmed by 2 bases and 6 bases, with 8 bases remaining between them. Looked up from germline, CDR1 is ENHRY and CDR2 is SYGVKD.

The chain has TRBV10-3 and TRBJ1-5; TRBD1 is a possible D gene (6 bases). Per germline, CDR1 ENHRY and CDR2 SYGVKD. The CDR3 totals 15 residues. V was trimmed by 2 bases and J by 2 bases, leaving 10 bases between them. CDR3 in DNA: TGTGCCATCAGTGAGATGGGGGCGGGCAATCAGCCCCAGCATTTT. This gives the protein CAISEMGAGNQPQHF.

The chain is built from TRBV4-3 and TRBJ2-2; 7 bases match TRBD2. Unmatched junction bases numbered 12, after V lost 0 bases and J lost 8 bases. Germline CDR1 and CDR2: LGHNA and YSLEER. The CDR3 runs 17 residues. The CDR3 coding sequence is TGCGCCAGCAGCCAAGAAATAAGCGGGGTCTTACTAGGGGAGCTGTTTTTT. The encoded protein is CASSQEISGVLLGELFF.

The rearrangement links TRBV2 to TRBJ2-6; tentatively, D is TRBD1 or TRBD2 (6 bases each). The germline gives CDR1 SNHLY, CDR2 FYNNEI. Between the trimmed V and J ends, which lost 6 bases and 0 bases, there was a span of 21 bases. The CDR3 runs to 19 residues. The CDR3 DNA reads as TGTGCCAGCAGGGGCTATGGGGGGCAGGTCCCCTCTGGGGCCAACGTCCTGACTTTC. Its protein product is CASRGYGGQVPSGANVLTF.

This clonotype was seen repeatedly, ten times or more. This sequence joins TRBV2 and TRBJ2-2, with 11 bases lining up with TRBD1. Per the germline V gene, CDR1 is SNHLY and CDR2 is FYNNEI. The J segment lost 5 bases and the V segment lost 6 bases, leaving 5 bases of the junction unmatched. The CDR3 sequence is 15 residues long. The CDR3 is CASSGQGAVTGELFF. The CDR3 DNA follows: TGTGCCAGCAGCGGACAGGGGGCAGTTACCGGGGAGCTGTTTTTT.

This clonotype was picked up many times. The CDR3 reads CASSERGDLGNQPQHF. The CDR3 DNA reads TGTGCCAGCAGTGAACGCGGGGACCTGGGCAATCAGCCCCAGCATTTT. V usage is TRBV2 and J usage is TRBJ1-5; D is perhaps TRBD1 (5 bases). The CDR3 has 16 amino acids. Germline V gives CDR1 SNHLY, CDR2 FYNNEI. Deletions cut 2 bases from V and 2 bases from J, with 13 bases between.

This clonotype occurred a few times. The chain joins TRBV20-1 to TRBJ2-7; 8 positions match TRBD2. The CDR3 is made up of 15 amino acids. Germline-derived CDR1 and CDR2 are DFQATT and SNEGSKA (reference sequence). Germline trimming cut 1 base from V and 1 base from J; bases unmatched to any gene: 6. CDR3: CSARGGGGTSYEQYF. For the CDR3, the DNA is TGCAGTGCTAGAGGTGGCGGGGGGACTTCCTACGAGCAGTACTTC.

This chain joins TRBV9 and TRBJ1-2, with 12 positions matching TRBD1. This CDR3 has 15 amino acids. J gave up 7 bases and V 0 bases, and 4 bases lay outside the gene matches. Germline assignment: CDR1 SGDLS and CDR2 YYNGEE. CDR3 nucleotide sequence: TGTGCCAGCAGCGTAGCCGGGACAGGGGGCCGTGGCTACACCTTC. As protein: CASSVAGTGGRGYTF.

There are a few counts of this clonotype. V is TRBV25-1 and J is TRBJ1-1; a possible D gene is TRBD1 (6 bases). The germline V gene has CDR1 MGHDK and CDR2 SYGVNS. V was trimmed by 6 bases and J by 4 bases, leaving 18 bases between them. This CDR3 is built from 15 residues. CDR3 sequence reads: CASRHQGSSGTEAFF. DNA for the CDR3: TGTGCCAGCAGACATCAGGGGAGCTCGGGCACTGAAGCTTTCTTT. The full variable domain, completed using reference TRBV25-1 and TRBJ1-1, is EADIYQTPRYLVIGTGKKITLECSQTMGHDKMYWYQQDPGMELHLIHYSYGVNSTEKGDLSSESTVSRIRTEHFPLTLESARPSHTSQYLCASRHQGSSGTEAFFGQGTRLTVV.

The CDR3, as DNA: TGTGCCAGCAGCTCCTACTCCCTCCCTCTCGGTTACAATGAGCAGTTCTTC. This translates into CASSSYSLPLGYNEQFF. V gene TRBV4-2 combines with J gene TRBJ2-5, with D unresolved. The J call may be incorrect, as the DNA end agrees better with TRBJ2-1. CDR1 is LGHNA and CDR2 is YNFKEQ in the germline V gene. This CDR3 contains 17 residues.

The table lists this clonotype with many counts. The chain combines TRBV5-1 with TRBJ1-2; D call uncertain. The V end was cut by 5 bases, the J end by 1 base, with 9 bases between. Germline V gene sequence: CDR1 SGHRS, CDR2 YFSETQ. CDR3 size: 13 residues. CDR3 amino acids: CASRPGSNYGYTF. CDR3 bases: TGCGCCAGCAGGCCCGGGAGTAACTATGGCTACACCTTC.

At least ten counts were recorded for this clonotype. The chain couples TRBV29-1 to TRBJ1-2; D gene uncertain. Germline lookup yields CDR1 SQVTM and CDR2 ANQGSEA. CDR3 length: 11 amino acids. With 6 bases removed from V and 2 bases from J, the gap between germline ends came to 7 bases. Here the CDR3 reads CSVQINYGYTF. In nucleotides, the CDR3 is TGCAGCGTCCAGATAAACTATGGCTACACCTTC.

The sample holds many counts of this clonotype. CDR3 nucleotides: TGTGCCAGTAGTCCTGTGACAGCTTATGGCTACACCTTC. It yields the protein CASSPVTAYGYTF. The chain is built from TRBV19 and TRBJ1-2; D might be TRBD1 (5 bases). In germline, CDR1 is LNHDA, CDR2 SQIVND (reference sequence). The CDR3 runs to 13 residues. Trimming shortened V by 5 bases and J by 5 bases, and 12 bases separated the two germline ends.

This clonotype was counted many times. This chain uses TRBV7-9 with TRBJ2-2; 7 bases agree with TRBD1. J lost 6 bases, V lost 0 bases, and 7 bases had no gene match. Germline V CDR1 and CDR2: SEHNR, FQNEAQ (reference sequence). The CDR3 is 16 amino acids. Here the CDR3 DNA reads TGTGCCAGCAGCTTAGCGGCAGGGGGAATCGCCGGGGAGCTGTTTTTT. Translated: CASSLAAGGIAGELFF.

This clonotype appeared many times. V and J are TRBV5-4 and TRBJ1-2, with D maybe TRBD1 (5 bases). The CDR3 totals 12 residues. Trimming shortened V by 4 bases and J by 8 bases, and 12 bases separated the two germline ends. Germline-derived CDR1 and CDR2 are SGHNT and YYREEE (reference sequence). CDR3 region: CASSQWGEGYTF. The CDR3 DNA reads TGTGCCAGCAGCCAGTGGGGCGAGGGCTACACCTTC.

This clonotype was recorded many times. This rearrangement joins TRBV15 to TRBJ1-2, with D unresolved. CDR3 length: 15 amino acids. CDR1 is LNHNV, CDR2 YYDKDF, per germline (reference sequence). The ends were cut back, 1 base at V and 4 bases at J, with 13 bases in the middle. In nucleotides, the CDR3 is TGTGCCACCAGCAGAGTGCCGGAGGTTAGCTATGGCTACACCTTC. It codes for CATSRVPEVSYGYTF.

V is TRBV15 and J is TRBJ2-5, with 8 bases that match TRBD2. The end of the DNA is better explained by TRBJ2-4, so the J call may be wrong. The CDR3 extends over 14 amino acids. Germline lookup yields CDR1 LNHNV and CDR2 YYDKDF (reference sequence). The CDR3 region is CATSRFTGGDIQYF. In nucleotides, the CDR3 is TGTGCCACCAGCAGGTTTACGGGAGGGGACATTCAGTACTTC.

This clonotype was seen many times. The chain links TRBV11-2 to TRBJ1-1, with D unclear. This CDR3 has 15 residues. The V gene lost 6 bases and the J gene lost 4 bases, with 18 bases spanning the gap. Germline-derived CDR1 and CDR2 are SGHAT and FQNNGV. CDR3 sequence: CASRGLTGKATEAFF. CDR3 nucleotide sequence: TGTGCCAGCAGAGGGTTGACGGGTAAAGCCACTGAAGCTTTCTTT.

This clonotype was found many times. The V gene is TRBV11-2, the J gene TRBJ2-5; maybe TRBD1 (6 bases). The CDR3 is made up of 16 amino acids. V was cut by 1 base and J by 4 bases, with 16 bases left in between. Germline V gives CDR1 SGHAT, CDR2 FQNNGV. CDR3 bases: TGTGCCAGCAGCTTAGGCGCGGCAGGGGATGGAGAGACCCAGTACTTC. This encodes CASSLGAAGDGETQYF.

The rearrangement links TRBV10-3 to TRBJ1-2; 11 nucleotides line up with TRBD1. The V gene's germline CDR1 is ENHRY and CDR2 SYGVKD. This CDR3 contains 14 residues. The ends lost 5 bases at V and 12 bases at J; junction bases unmatched: 11. The CDR3 sequence is CAISKGQGASGNTF. The CDR3 nucleotides are TGTGCCATCAGTAAAGGACAGGGGGCTTCTGGAAACACCTTC.

To note about this clonotype: The DNA is left out, because the CDR3 cannot be placed on it with certainty; the CDR3 is given as TCRdb lists it. The chain recombines TRBV7-6 with TRBJ1-1; the listed D gene, TRBD1, was not tested against the DNA. Germline V lookup: CDR1 SGHVS, CDR2 FNYEAQ. The CDR3 contains 24 residues when both ends are counted. Here the CDR3 reads CASSIAPGAAPYFGPGRLGTEAFF.

This clonotype was seen ten or more times. The chain has TRBV5-1 and TRBJ1-3, with 7 bases lining up with TRBD1. The germline gives CDR1 SGHRS, CDR2 YFSETQ. The junction had 3 bases not matched to a gene; V was cut back by 4 bases and J by 2 bases. This CDR3 has 14 residues. The CDR3, as DNA: TGCGCCAGCAGCCTGGGACAGCCTGGAAACACCATATATTTT. Translated, it gives CASSLGQPGNTIYF.

This clonotype showed up just a few times. J is TRBJ2-5 and V is TRBV12-5; D may match TRBD1 or TRBD2 (7 bases each). The CDR3 consists of 18 residues. The V gene's germline CDR1 is LGHNT and CDR2 FRNRAP. The germline V and J ends were trimmed by 5 bases and 4 bases, with 26 bases remaining between them. The CDR3 sequence: CASGGRDRGLPRAETQYF. CDR3 sequence (DNA): TGTGCTAGTGGTGGGAGGGACAGAGGGTTGCCAAGAGCAGAGACCCAGTACTTC.

About this clonotype: One end of the junction varies from germline; a read error may be responsible. The V and J genes are TRBV15 and TRBJ1-5; D possibly corresponds to TRBD1 (6 bases). CDR3 length equals 14 residues. Germline lookup yields CDR1 LNHNV and CDR2 YYDKDF (reference sequence). CDR3 amino acids: CATSSRGGNQPHHF. The CDR3 DNA reads as TGTGCCACCAGCAGCAGAGGGGGAAATCAGCCCCATCATTTT.

This clonotype appeared many times. The chain carries TRBV5-6 and TRBJ1-6, with 10 bases fitting TRBD1. The germline gives CDR1 SGHDT, CDR2 YYEEEE. This CDR3 region has 16 residues. V dropped 4 bases and J dropped 6; count of bases not matched to a gene: 7. This CDR3 reads CASSQTGGAANSPLHF. The CDR3 nucleotides read TGTGCCAGCAGCCAGACAGGGGGCGCAGCTAATTCACCCCTCCACTTT. The entire variable domain, with the rest obtained from reference TRBV5-6 and TRBJ1-6, is as follows: DAGVTQSPTHLIKTRGQQVTLRCSPKSGHDTVSWYQQALGQGPQFIFQYYEEEERQRGNFPDRFSGHQFPNYSSELNVNALLLGDSALYLCASSQTGGAANSPLHFGNGTRLTVT.

The V gene is TRBV25-1, the J gene TRBJ1-1, with D perhaps TRBD1 (5 bases). Germline V CDR1 and CDR2: MGHDK, SYGVNS. V lost 2 bases to trimming and J lost 1 base, with 23 bases between them. The CDR3 is 19 residues long. The CDR3: CASSEGTLGLAGGNTEAFF. CDR3 in DNA: TGTGCCAGCAGTGAAGGCACTCTGGGTCTGGCCGGGGGGAACACTGAAGCTTTCTTT.

The V and J genes are TRBV11-2 and TRBJ2-2; 12 nucleotides line up with TRBD1. CDR1 and CDR2 (germline): SGHAT, FQNNGV. Trimming at V came to 4 bases and at J to 7 bases, leaving 7 bases not matched to a gene. This CDR3 comprises 16 residues. The CDR3 DNA is TGTGCCAGCAGCTACCGGGACAGGGGGCCTAACGGGGAGCTGTTTTTT. This translates into CASSYRDRGPNGELFF.

V is TRBV12-3 or TRBV12-4 and J is TRBJ1-1; D is possibly TRBD1 (5 bases). There are 13 residues in the CDR3. V gave up 4 bases and J gave up 8 bases, with 14 bases separating them. DNA for the CDR3: TGTGCCAGCAGTTACCCTGGACATGCAGAAGCTTTCTTT. The encoded protein is CASSYPGHAEAFF.

Comments on this clonotype: Possible read error: a much larger clone is one base away. V usage is TRBV2 and J usage is TRBJ1-2; a possible D gene is TRBD1 (5 bases). CDR3 length: 14 residues. With 6 bases removed from V and 5 bases from J, the gap between germline ends came to 16 bases. From germline, CDR1 is SNHLY and CDR2 FYNNEI. The DNA of the CDR3 is TGTGCCAGCAGGGAGGGACTGGTTGCATATGGCTACACCTTC. Protein sequence: CASREGLVAYGYTF.

This clonotype appeared many times. The CDR3 sequence: CSALRVGNQPQHF. CDR3 DNA: TGCAGTGCCCTTAGGGTTGGCAATCAGCCCCAGCATTTT. This chain links TRBV20-1 with TRBJ1-5; D is unclear. V shed 6 bases and J shed 2 bases, with 11 bases lying between them. The CDR3 covers 13 residues. Per the germline V gene, CDR1 is DFQATT and CDR2 is SNEGSKA (reference sequence).